This entry describes one TCR beta chain. This specimen belongs to a study of blood T cell repertoires in COVID-19. Study summary: Sources were T cells, B-cell-depleted T cells, or PBMCs; the material itself was cDNA or gDNA.

The CDR3 totals 13 residues. Trimming pared 3 bases from V and 4 bases from J, leaving 12 bases between. Per the germline V gene, CDR1 is GTSNPN and CDR2 is SVGIG (reference sequence). Assay: immunoSEQ multiplex PCR; the TCRdb copy retains only in-frame clones and omits some. The data contain 90,000 to 120,000 clones, more than 70% of them singletons. The specimen sequenced was peripheral blood. J is TRBJ1-1 and V is TRBV30; D gene ambiguous. This clonotype was obtained from a human donor in a cohort sampled during active COVID-19. CDR3 region: CAWSPTLITEAFF. The CDR3 DNA reads TGTGCCTGGAGCCCGACACTTATCACTGAAGCTTTCTTT.